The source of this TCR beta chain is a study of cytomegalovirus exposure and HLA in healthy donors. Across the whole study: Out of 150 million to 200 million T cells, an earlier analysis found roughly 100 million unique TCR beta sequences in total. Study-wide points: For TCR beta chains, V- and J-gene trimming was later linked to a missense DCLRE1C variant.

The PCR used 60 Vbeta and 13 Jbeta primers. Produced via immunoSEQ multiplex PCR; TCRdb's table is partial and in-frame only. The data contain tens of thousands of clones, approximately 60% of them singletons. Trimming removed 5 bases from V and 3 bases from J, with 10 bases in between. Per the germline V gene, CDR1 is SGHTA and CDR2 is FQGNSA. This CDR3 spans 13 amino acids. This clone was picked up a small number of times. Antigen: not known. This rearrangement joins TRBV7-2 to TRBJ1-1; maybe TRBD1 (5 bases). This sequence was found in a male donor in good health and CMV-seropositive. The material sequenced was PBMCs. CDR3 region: CASSRDSDTEAFF. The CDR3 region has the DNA TGTGCCAGCAGCCGGGACTCAGACACTGAAGCTTTCTTT.